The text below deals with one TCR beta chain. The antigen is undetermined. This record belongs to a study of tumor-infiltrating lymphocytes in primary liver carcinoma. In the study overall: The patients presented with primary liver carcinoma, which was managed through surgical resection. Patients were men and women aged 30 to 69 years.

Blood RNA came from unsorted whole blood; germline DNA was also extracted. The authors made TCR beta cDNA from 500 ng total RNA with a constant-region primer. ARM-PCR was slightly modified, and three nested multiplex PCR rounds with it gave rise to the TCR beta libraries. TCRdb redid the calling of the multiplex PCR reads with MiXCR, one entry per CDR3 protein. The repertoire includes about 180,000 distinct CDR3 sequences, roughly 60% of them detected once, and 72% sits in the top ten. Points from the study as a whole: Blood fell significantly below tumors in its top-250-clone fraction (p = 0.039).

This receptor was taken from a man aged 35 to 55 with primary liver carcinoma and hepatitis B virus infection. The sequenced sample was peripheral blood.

For the CDR3, the DNA is TGTGCCAGCAGCTTGGACGGTGCAGGGGCTAATGAAAAACTGTTTTTT. This sequence encodes CASSLDGAGANEKLFF. The rearrangement joins TRBV5-5 to TRBJ1-4; D might be TRBD1 (6 bases). The germline V gene has CDR1 SGHKS and CDR2 YYEKEE (reference sequence). The V gene lost 0 bases and the J gene lost 3 bases, with 12 bases spanning the gap. The CDR3 consists of 16 residues.